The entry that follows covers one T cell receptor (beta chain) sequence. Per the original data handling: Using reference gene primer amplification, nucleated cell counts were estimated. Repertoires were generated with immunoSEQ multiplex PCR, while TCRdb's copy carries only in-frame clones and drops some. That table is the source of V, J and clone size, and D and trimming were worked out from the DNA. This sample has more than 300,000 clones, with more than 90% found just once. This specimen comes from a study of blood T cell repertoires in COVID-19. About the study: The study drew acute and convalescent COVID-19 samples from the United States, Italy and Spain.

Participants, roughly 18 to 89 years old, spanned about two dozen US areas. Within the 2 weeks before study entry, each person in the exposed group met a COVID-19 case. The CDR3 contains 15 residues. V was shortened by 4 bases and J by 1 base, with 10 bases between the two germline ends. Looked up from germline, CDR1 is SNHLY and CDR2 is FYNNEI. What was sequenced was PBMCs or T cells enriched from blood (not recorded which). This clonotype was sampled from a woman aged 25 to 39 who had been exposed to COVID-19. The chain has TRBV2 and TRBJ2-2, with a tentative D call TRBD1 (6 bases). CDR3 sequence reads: CASSVGQLNTGELFF. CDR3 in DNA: TGTGCCAGCAGTGTTGGACAGCTGAACACCGGGGAGCTGTTTTTT.